These 6 T cell receptor beta chains came from one sample sequenced in a study of blood T cell repertoires in COVID-19. Profiled with immunoSEQ multiplex PCR; TCRdb holds only in-frame clones, not every one. In the table there are about 150,000 clones, approximately 80% of which are singletons. Sequences were obtained from PBMCs or T cells enriched from blood (not recorded which). The source of these receptors is a woman in her fifties or sixties who had recovered from COVID-19.

The rearrangement links TRBV29-1 to TRBJ1-2; unclear D gene. In germline, CDR1 is SQVTM, CDR2 ANQGSEA. V was pared by 6 bases and J by 0 bases, with 11 bases between. The CDR3 runs 13 residues. CDR3 protein: CSVAEAANYGYTF. The CDR3 bases are TGCAGCGTAGCAGAGGCGGCTAACTATGGCTACACCTTC.

The chain links TRBV11-3 to TRBJ2-1; 9 bases line up with TRBD2. The CDR3 contains 16 residues. Germline trimming cut 6 bases from V and 10 bases from J; bases unmatched to any gene: 16. Per the germline V gene, CDR1 is SGHNT and CDR2 is YENEEA. The CDR3 DNA follows: TGTGCCAGCAGTGAACTTAGCGGGAGTGACGCCGGGGAGCAGTTCTTC. Its translation is CASSELSGSDAGEQFF.

The chain combines TRBV6-5 with TRBJ1-3, with D unclear. Per the germline V gene, CDR1 is MNHEY and CDR2 is SVGAGI. V was cut by 10 bases and J by 0 bases, with 13 bases left in between. The CDR3 extends over 14 amino acids. CDR3 amino acids: CATRGGISGNTIYF. DNA for the CDR3: TGTGCCACCCGAGGAGGGATCTCTGGAAACACCATATATTTT.

The J gene is TRBJ1-2, the V gene TRBV7-9; weak D call: TRBD1 (5 bases). The germline CDR1 and CDR2 sequences are SEHNR and FQNEAQ (reference sequence). Trimming took off 2 bases at V and 1 base at J, with 11 bases between the two ends. The CDR3 has 15 amino acids. The CDR3 is CASSLNLDINYGYTF. The CDR3 nucleotides read TGTGCCAGCAGCTTAAACTTGGACATTAACTATGGCTACACCTTC.

This sequence joins TRBV5-1 and TRBJ2-5, with TRBD2 matching 7 bases. The V gene's germline CDR1 is SGHRS and CDR2 YFSETQ. V lost 7 bases, J lost 2 bases, and 8 bases stayed unmatched. The CDR3 sequence is 14 residues long. The DNA for the CDR3 is TGCGCCAGCGGTCCGGGGACTACTCAAGAGACCCAGTACTTC. Its protein product is CASGPGTTQETQYF.

This chain joins TRBV6-6 and TRBJ2-2, with TRBD1 matching 7 bases. J lost 0 bases, V lost 6 bases, and 4 bases had no gene match. Germline V gene lookup returns CDR1 MNHNY and CDR2 SVGAGI (reference sequence). The CDR3 covers 15 residues. CDR3 DNA: TGTGCCAGCAGGGGGACAGACGCGAACACCGGGGAGCTGTTTTTT. It encodes CASRGTDANTGELFF.